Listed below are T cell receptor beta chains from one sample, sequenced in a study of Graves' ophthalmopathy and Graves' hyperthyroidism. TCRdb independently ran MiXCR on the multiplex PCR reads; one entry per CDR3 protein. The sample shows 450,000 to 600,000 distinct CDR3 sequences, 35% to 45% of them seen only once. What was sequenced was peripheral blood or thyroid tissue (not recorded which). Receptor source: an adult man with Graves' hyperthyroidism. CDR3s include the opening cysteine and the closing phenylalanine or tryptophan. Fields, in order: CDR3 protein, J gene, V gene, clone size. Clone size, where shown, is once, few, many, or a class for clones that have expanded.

CDR3aa: CSASTDSPYEQYF
j_gene: TRBJ2-7
v_gene: TRBV20-1
abundance: many

CDR3aa: CASSQSPGAQETQYF
j_gene: TRBJ2-5
v_gene: TRBV4-3
abundance: .

CDR3aa: CASSLKVATNNEQFF
j_gene: TRBJ2-1
v_gene: TRBV7-9
abundance: .

CDR3aa: CASSQETRTAINYGYTF
j_gene: TRBJ1-2
v_gene: TRBV4-1
abundance: .

CDR3aa: CASSQEGLTTYEQYF
j_gene: TRBJ2-7
v_gene: TRBV4-1
abundance: few

CDR3aa: CASSKGLAETYEQYF
j_gene: TRBJ2-7
v_gene: TRBV19
abundance: .

CDR3aa: CATKATGASGEAFF
j_gene: TRBJ1-1
v_gene: TRBV24-1
abundance: few

CDR3aa: CASSFGGEEEDTEAFF
j_gene: TRBJ1-1
v_gene: TRBV7-9
abundance: many

CDR3aa: CASSLQGVGELFF
j_gene: TRBJ2-2
v_gene: TRBV2
abundance: .

CDR3aa: CASSSHGNYGYTF
j_gene: TRBJ1-2
v_gene: TRBV27
abundance: many

CDR3aa: CASSSLSGLKETQYF
j_gene: TRBJ2-5
v_gene: TRBV7-9
abundance: many

CDR3aa: CASSLESAGQVYF
j_gene: TRBJ2-5
v_gene: TRBV7-9
abundance: few

CDR3aa: CASSFPGTGFSYEQYF
j_gene: TRBJ2-7
v_gene: TRBV7-2
abundance: many

CDR3aa: CASARDRGYEQFF
j_gene: .
v_gene: TRBV9
abundance: .

CDR3aa: CASSAYRQGISYEQYF
j_gene: TRBJ2-7
v_gene: TRBV7-4
abundance: once

CDR3aa: CASSPWGTNTEAFF
j_gene: TRBJ1-1
v_gene: TRBV18
abundance: .

CDR3aa: CASSITSGGLSGELFF
j_gene: TRBJ2-2
v_gene: TRBV19
abundance: many

CDR3aa: CASSLQFAGRETQYF
j_gene: TRBJ2-5
v_gene: TRBV11-2
abundance: .

CDR3aa: CASSFRPAAPQETQYF
j_gene: TRBJ2-5
v_gene: TRBV7-9
abundance: .

CDR3aa: CASSQEVGYGYTF
j_gene: TRBJ1-2
v_gene: TRBV4-1
abundance: many

CDR3aa: CAISSGNTEAFF
j_gene: TRBJ1-1
v_gene: TRBV10-3
abundance: .

CDR3aa: CASSLAGSGRATDTQYF
j_gene: TRBJ2-3
v_gene: TRBV5-1
abundance: .

CDR3aa: CASSEMGQGGQPQHF
j_gene: TRBJ1-5
v_gene: TRBV6-1
abundance: few

CDR3aa: CSSGLSKETQYF
j_gene: TRBJ2-5
v_gene: TRBV29-1
abundance: .

CDR3aa: CASSLPLAGDRSYEQYF
j_gene: TRBJ2-7
v_gene: TRBV5-8
abundance: many

CDR3aa: CATSADGANYGYTF
j_gene: TRBJ1-2
v_gene: TRBV24-1
abundance: few

CDR3aa: CATSSFRGETQYF
j_gene: TRBJ2-5
v_gene: TRBV15
abundance: .

CDR3aa: CASSLGPGTGDEQYF
j_gene: TRBJ2-7
v_gene: TRBV7-9
abundance: .

CDR3aa: CSVSTGARDEQFF
j_gene: TRBJ2-1
v_gene: TRBV29-1
abundance: .

CDR3aa: CSVGAGFSYNEQFF
j_gene: TRBJ2-1
v_gene: TRBV29-1
abundance: .

CDR3aa: CASSLGSQYEQYF
j_gene: TRBJ2-7
v_gene: TRBV12-3/TRBV12-4
abundance: .

CDR3aa: CASSQEGQGASEQYF
j_gene: TRBJ2-7
v_gene: TRBV4-1
abundance: few

CDR3aa: CASHGNMNTEAFF
j_gene: TRBJ1-1
v_gene: TRBV5-1
abundance: .

CDR3aa: CASSLSGQRAGAFF
j_gene: TRBJ1-1
v_gene: TRBV5-6
abundance: many

CDR3aa: CASRSGTGVANYGYTF
j_gene: TRBJ1-2
v_gene: TRBV7-3
abundance: .

CDR3aa: CSARPLGKRETQYF
j_gene: TRBJ2-5
v_gene: TRBV20-1
abundance: many

CDR3aa: CASSGWNNEKLFF
j_gene: TRBJ1-4
v_gene: TRBV19
abundance: many

CDR3aa: CSVVPGLASSYEQYF
j_gene: TRBJ2-7
v_gene: TRBV29-1
abundance: once

CDR3aa: CASSLDRVAGELFF
j_gene: TRBJ2-2
v_gene: TRBV5-1
abundance: many

CDR3aa: CASSLTLLNTEAFF
j_gene: TRBJ1-1
v_gene: TRBV7-9
abundance: few

CDR3aa: CASSEPSRDSEETQYF
j_gene: TRBJ2-5
v_gene: TRBV2
abundance: .